What follows describes a single TCR beta chain. Antigen specificity is unknown. This entry comes from a study of shared clonotypes between healthy human individuals. Study information: For every donor, three CD4 naive, three CD4 memory, two CD8 naive and one CD8 memory plates were used.

Produced via immunoSEQ multiplex PCR; TCRdb's table is partial and in-frame only. The sample contains some 2,000,000 clones, 90% to 97% of which appear only once. J lost 2 bases, V lost 5 bases, and 3 bases had no gene match. CDR1 SGHVS and CDR2 FNYEAQ come from the germline V gene. The CDR3 is made up of 14 amino acids. General observations from the study: Even with large depth, rarefaction showed that sorted-subset sequencing was incomplete. Non-shared clonotypes had lower generation probabilities than clonotypes shared by all four sorted-subset donors.

The sample taken for sequencing was naive CD4+ T cells sorted from blood. The subset is: CD45RA+ positively selected. J is TRBJ2-5 and V is TRBV7-6; 9 bases map to TRBD1. The sequence derives from a man between 18 and 29 years old in good health. The CDR3, as DNA: TGTGCCAGCAGCCCCGACAGGGGGCAAGAGACCCAGTACTTC. Translated: CASSPDRGQETQYF.